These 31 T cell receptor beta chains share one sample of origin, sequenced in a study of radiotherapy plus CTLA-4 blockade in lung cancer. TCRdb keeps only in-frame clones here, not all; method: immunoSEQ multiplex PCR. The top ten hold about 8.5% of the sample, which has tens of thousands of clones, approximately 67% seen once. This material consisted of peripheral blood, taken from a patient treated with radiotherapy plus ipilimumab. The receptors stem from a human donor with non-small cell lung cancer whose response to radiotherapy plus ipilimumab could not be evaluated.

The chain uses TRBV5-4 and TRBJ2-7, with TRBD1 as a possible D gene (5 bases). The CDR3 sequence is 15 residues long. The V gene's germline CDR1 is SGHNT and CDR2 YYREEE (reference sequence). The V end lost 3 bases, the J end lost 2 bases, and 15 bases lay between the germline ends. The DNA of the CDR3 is TGTGCCAGCAGCTCCCCGGATGAAGGGGCCTACGAGCAGTACTTC. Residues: CASSSPDEGAYEQYF.

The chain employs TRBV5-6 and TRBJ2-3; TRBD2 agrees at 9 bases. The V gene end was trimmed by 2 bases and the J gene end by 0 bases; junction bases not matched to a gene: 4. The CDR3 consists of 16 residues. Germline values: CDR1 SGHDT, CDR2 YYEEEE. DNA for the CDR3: TGTGCCAGCAGCTTACGGCGGGGGGGCAGCACAGATACGCAGTATTTT. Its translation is CASSLRRGGSTDTQYF. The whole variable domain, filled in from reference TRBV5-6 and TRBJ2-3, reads DAGVTQSPTHLIKTRGQQVTLRCSPKSGHDTVSWYQQALGQGPQFIFQYYEEEERQRGNFPDRFSGHQFPNYSSELNVNALLLGDSALYLCASSLRRGGSTDTQYFGPGTRLTVL.

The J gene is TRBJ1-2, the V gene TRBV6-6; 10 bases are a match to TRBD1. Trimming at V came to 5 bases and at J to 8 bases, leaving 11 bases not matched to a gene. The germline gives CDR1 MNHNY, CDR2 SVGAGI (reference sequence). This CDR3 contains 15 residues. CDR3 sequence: CASSPPRDRGGGYTF. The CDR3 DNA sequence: TGTGCCAGCAGTCCGCCCCGGGACAGGGGTGGGGGCTACACCTTC.

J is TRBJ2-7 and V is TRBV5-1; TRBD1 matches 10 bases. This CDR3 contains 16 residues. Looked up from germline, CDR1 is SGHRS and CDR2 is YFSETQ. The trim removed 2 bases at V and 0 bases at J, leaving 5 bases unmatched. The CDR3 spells CASSLSGTGVSYEQYF. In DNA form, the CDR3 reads TGCGCCAGCAGCTTAAGTGGGACAGGGGTCTCCTACGAGCAGTACTTC.

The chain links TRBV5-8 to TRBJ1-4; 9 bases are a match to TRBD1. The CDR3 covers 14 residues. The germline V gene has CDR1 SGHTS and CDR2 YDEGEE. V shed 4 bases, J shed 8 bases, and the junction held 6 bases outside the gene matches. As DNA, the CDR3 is TGTGCCAGCAGCATGGGACAGGGACTGGAAAAACTGTTTTTT. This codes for CASSMGQGLEKLFF.

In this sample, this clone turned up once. This CDR3 reads CASSPGLIAGYFRSQNIQYF. CDR3 sequence (DNA): TGTGCCAGCTCACCAGGGTTAATAGCGGGATATTTCAGGTCTCAAAACATTCAGTACTTC. The V call is TRBV18, the J call TRBJ2-4; 8 nucleotides align to TRBD2. The V and J ends lost 2 bases and 5 bases, in that order; junction bases with no gene match: 20. This CDR3 comprises 20 residues. The germline CDR1 and CDR2 sequences are KGHSH and LQKENI.

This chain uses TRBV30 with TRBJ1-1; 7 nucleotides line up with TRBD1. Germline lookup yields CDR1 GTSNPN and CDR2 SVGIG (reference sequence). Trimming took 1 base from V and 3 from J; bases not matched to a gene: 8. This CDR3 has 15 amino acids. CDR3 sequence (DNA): TGTGCCTGGAGTGACGGGGACAGACGGGACACTGAAGCTTTCTTT. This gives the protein CAWSDGDRRDTEAFF.

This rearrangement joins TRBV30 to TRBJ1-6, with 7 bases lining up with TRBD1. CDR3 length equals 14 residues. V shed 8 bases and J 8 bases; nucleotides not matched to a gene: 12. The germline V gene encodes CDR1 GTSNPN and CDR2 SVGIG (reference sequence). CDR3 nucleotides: TGTGCCATTACCCCCGGGACAGTTGATTCACCCCTCCACTTT. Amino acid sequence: CAITPGTVDSPLHF. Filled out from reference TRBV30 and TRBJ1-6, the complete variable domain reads SQTIHQWPATLVQPVGSPLSLECTVEGTSNPNLYWYRQAAGRGLQLLFYSVGIGQISSEVPQNLSASRPQDRQFILSSKKLLLSDSGFYLCAITPGTVDSPLHFGNGTRLTVT.

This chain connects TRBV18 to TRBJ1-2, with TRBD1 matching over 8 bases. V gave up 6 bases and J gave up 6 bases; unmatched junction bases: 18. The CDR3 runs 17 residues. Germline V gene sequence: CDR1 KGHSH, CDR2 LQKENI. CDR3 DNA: TGTGCCAGCTCCCCTCCGGGACAGGTTCCGATTATTGATGGCTACACCTTC. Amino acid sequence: CASSPPGQVPIIDGYTF.

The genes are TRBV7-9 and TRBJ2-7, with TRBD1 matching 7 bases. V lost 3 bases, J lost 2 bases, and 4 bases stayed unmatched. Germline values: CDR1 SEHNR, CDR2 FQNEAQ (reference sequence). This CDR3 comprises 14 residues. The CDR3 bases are TGTGCCAGCAGCTTCACGACAGGGACCTACGAGCAGTACTTC. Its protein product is CASSFTTGTYEQYF.

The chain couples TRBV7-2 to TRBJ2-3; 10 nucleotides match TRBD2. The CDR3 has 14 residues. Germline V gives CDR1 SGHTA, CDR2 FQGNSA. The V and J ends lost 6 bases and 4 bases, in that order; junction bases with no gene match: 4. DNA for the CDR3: TGTGCCAGCAGGATAAGCGGGGGGGCAGATACGCAGTATTTT. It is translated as CASRISGGADTQYF.

Written as DNA, the CDR3 is TGTGCCAGCAGCACGACAGGGGGCGCGGTGGGCTACACCTTC. It codes for CASSTTGGAVGYTF. The chain couples TRBV5-5 to TRBJ1-2; 10 nucleotides agree with TRBD1. The J segment lost 8 bases and the V segment lost 4 bases, leaving 8 bases of the junction unmatched. This CDR3 contains 14 residues. CDR1 and CDR2 (germline): SGHKS, YYEKEE (reference sequence).

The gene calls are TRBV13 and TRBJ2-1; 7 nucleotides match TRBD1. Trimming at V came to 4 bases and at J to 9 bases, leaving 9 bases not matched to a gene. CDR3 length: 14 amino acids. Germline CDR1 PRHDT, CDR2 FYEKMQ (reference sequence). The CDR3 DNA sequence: TGTGCCAGCAGCTACAGGGGTAAGGGCGGTGAGCAGTTCTTC. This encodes CASSYRGKGGEQFF.

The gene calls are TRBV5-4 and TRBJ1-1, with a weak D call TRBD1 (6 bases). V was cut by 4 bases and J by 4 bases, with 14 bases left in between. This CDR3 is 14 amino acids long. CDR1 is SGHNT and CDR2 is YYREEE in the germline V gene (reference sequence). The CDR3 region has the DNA TGTGCCAGCAGCCCCTACAGGGACGGCACTGAAGCTTTCTTT. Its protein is CASSPYRDGTEAFF. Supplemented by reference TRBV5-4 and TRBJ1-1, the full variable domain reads ETGVTQSPTHLIKTRGQQVTLRCSSQSGHNTVSWYQQALGQGPQFIFQYYREEENGRGNFPPRFSGLQFPNYSSELNVNALELDDSALYLCASSPYRDGTEAFFGQGTRLTVV.

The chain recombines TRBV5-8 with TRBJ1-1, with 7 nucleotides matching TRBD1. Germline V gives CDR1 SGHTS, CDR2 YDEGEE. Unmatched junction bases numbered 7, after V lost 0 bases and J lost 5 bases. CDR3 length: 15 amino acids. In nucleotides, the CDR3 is TGTGCCAGCAGCTTGGAGGACAGGTTCGAGACTGAAGCTTTCTTT. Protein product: CASSLEDRFETEAFF.

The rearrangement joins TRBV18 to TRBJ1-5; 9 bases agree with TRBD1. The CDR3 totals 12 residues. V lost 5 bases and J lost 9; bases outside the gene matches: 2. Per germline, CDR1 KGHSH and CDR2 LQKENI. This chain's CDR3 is CASSEDRGPQHF. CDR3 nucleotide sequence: TGTGCCAGCTCAGAGGACAGGGGGCCCCAGCATTTT.

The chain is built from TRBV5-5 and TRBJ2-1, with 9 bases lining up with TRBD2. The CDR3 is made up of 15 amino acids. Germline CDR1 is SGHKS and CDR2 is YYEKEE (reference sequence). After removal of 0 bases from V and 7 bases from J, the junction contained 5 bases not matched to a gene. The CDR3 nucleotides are TGTGCCAGCAGCTTGGTCGCGGGGGGGCTAAATGAGCAGTTCTTC. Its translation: CASSLVAGGLNEQFF.

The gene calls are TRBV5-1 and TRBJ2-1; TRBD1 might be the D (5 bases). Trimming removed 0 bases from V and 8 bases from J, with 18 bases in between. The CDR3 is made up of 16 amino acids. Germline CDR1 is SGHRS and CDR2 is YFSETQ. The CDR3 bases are TGCGCCAGCAGCTTGGTAGTGACGAGCGTCAGGGATGAGCAGTTCTTC. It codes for CASSLVVTSVRDEQFF. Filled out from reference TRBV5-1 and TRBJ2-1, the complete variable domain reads KAGVTQTPRYLIKTRGQQVTLSCSPISGHRSVSWYQQTPGQGLQFLFEYFSETQRNKGNFPGRFSGRQFSNSRSEMNVSTLELGDSALYLCASSLVVTSVRDEQFFGPGTRLTVL.

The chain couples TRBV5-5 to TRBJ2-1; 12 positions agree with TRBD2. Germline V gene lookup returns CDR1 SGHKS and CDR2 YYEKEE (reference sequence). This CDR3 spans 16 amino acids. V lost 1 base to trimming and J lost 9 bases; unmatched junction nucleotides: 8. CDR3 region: CASSLSLAGGLGEQFF. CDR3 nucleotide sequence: TGTGCCAGCAGCTTGTCCCTAGCGGGGGGGCTAGGTGAGCAGTTCTTC.

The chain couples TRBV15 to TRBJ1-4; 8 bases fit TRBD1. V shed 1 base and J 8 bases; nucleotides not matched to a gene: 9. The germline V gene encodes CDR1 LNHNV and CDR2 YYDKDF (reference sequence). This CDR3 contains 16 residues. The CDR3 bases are TGTGCCACCAGCAGAGTTATTACAGGGGGTCAAGAAAAACTGTTTTTT. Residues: CATSRVITGGQEKLFF.

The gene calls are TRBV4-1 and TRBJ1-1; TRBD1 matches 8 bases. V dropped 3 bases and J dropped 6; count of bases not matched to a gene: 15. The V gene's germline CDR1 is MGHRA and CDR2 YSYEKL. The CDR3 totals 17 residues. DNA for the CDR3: TGCGCCAGCAGCCACCCTAGAAGTGGACAGGGAAGGGCTGAAGCTTTCTTT. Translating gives CASSHPRSGQGRAEAFF.

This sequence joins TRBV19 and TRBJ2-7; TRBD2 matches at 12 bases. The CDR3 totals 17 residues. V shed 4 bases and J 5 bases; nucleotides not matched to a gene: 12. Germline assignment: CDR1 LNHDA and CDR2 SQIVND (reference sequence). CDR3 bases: TGTGCCAGTAGTACCCAATACTTGGCTAGCGGGAGGGACGAGCAGTACTTC. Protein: CASSTQYLASGRDEQYF.

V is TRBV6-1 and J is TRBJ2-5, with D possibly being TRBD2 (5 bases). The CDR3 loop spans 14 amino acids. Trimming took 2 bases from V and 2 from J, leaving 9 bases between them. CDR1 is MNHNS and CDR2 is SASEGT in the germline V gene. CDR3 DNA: TGTGCCAGCAGTGAACCGGGAACTCAAGAGACCCAGTACTTC. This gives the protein CASSEPGTQETQYF.

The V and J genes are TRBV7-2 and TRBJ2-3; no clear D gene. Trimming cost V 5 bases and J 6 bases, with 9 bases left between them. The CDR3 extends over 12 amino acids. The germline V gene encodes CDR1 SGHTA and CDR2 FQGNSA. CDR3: CASSLIRDTQYF. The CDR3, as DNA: TGTGCCAGCAGCCTAATTCGGGATACGCAGTATTTT.

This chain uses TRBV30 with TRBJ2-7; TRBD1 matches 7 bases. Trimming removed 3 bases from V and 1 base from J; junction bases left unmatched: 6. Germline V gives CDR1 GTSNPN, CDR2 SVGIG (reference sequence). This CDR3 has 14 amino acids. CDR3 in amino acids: CAWSSGTVSYEQYF. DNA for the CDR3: TGTGCCTGGAGCTCCGGGACAGTTTCCTACGAGCAGTACTTC.

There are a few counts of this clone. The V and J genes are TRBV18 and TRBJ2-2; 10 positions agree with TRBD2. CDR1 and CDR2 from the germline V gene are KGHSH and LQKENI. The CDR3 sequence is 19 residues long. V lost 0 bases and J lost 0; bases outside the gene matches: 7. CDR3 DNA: TGTGCCAGCTCACCACCTAGGCTAGCGGGGGTCGCGAACACCGGGGAGCTGTTTTTT. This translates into CASSPPRLAGVANTGELFF. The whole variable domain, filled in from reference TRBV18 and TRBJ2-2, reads NAGVMQNPRHLVRRRGQEARLRCSPMKGHSHVYWYRQLPEEGLKFMVYLQKENIIDESGMPKERFSAEFPKEGPSILRIQQVVRGDSAAYFCASSPPRLAGVANTGELFFGEGSRLTVL.

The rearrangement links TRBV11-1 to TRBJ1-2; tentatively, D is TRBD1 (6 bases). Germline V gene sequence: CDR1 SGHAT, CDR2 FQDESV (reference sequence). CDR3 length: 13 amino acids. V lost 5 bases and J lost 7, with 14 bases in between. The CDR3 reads CASSQQGAAGYTF. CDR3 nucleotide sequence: TGTGCCAGCAGCCAACAGGGTGCCGCTGGCTACACCTTC. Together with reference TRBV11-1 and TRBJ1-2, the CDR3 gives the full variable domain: EAEVAQSPRYKITEKSQAVAFWCDPISGHATLYWYRQILGQGPELLVQFQDESVVDDSQLPKDRFSAERLKGVDSTLKIQPAELGDSAMYLCASSQQGAAGYTFGSGTRLTVV.

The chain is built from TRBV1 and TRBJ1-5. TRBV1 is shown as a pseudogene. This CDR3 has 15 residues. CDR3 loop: CTSSPPRNPDQPQHF. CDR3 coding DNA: TGCACCAGCAGCCCTCCGAGGAATCCCGATCAGCCCCAGCATTTT.

The CDR3 region has the DNA TGTGCCAGCAGCTTCGGTACAGGGGGCTATGGCTACACCTTC. It encodes CASSFGTGGYGYTF. This chain links TRBV5-6 with TRBJ1-2, with 8 bases lining up with TRBD1. The germline gives CDR1 SGHDT, CDR2 YYEEEE. V gave up 2 bases and J gave up 4 bases; unmatched junction bases: 4. The CDR3 covers 14 residues.

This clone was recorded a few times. Written as DNA, the CDR3 is TGTGCCAGCAGTTCGATATGGCGGACAGGGACAAACTATGGCTACACCTTC. Translated: CASSSIWRTGTNYGYTF. The rearrangement joins TRBV28 to TRBJ1-2; 8 bases line up with TRBD1. Per germline, CDR1 MDHEN and CDR2 SYDVKM. This CDR3 has 17 amino acids. Germline trimming cut 4 bases from V and 2 bases from J; bases unmatched to any gene: 12.

CDR3 DNA: TGTGCCAGCAGCACAAAATCTTCGGAAGGGGCAGGGGCCAACGTCCTGACTTTC. This codes for CASSTKSSEGAGANVLTF. V and J are TRBV21-1 and TRBJ2-6; the table's D gene call, TRBD1, was not cross checked with the DNA. TRBV21-1 constitutes a pseudogene. The CDR3 has 18 residues.